This TCR beta chain was identified in a study of STAT5B mutations in CD4+ large granular lymphocyte leukemia (dated by TCRdb to the early 2020s). A note on the overall study: Among the healthy controls, the CDR3 'QG' motif was associated with a particular HLA allele. TCRbeta repertoires of CD4+ T-cell large granular lymphocyte leukemia patients were compared with those of healthy blood donors. Flow cytometry on FACSCanto II or FACSVerse confirmed that purified fractions exceeded 95% purity among lymphocytes. General findings and caveats noted by the study authors: Data were not HLA-matched; higher clonality in CD4+ versus CD8+ T-LGLL could reflect the relatively small sample size. Enrichment of TRBV06-family usage was observed among the top patient clones (8/27) relative to healthy controls (2/35). Greater clonality appeared to be present in CD4-sorted patient repertoires than in healthy CD4+ repertoires, and the difference was retained after the putative leukemic clones were removed. Main leukemic clonotypes were private to each patient, although 20% to 30% appeared at low frequency in other patients' non-leukemic repertoires.

To note about this clone: Its binding antigen is unknown. Per-base qualities were not stored, and no clone one base away is much larger.

The CDR3 runs 13 residues from the cysteine to the phenylalanine. Of the read, only the CDR3 DNA is kept; its 39 bases are in frame from base 1. The germline V gene provides CDR1 MNHEY and CDR2 SVGAGI. V is cut by 6 bases and J by 1 base, and the space between the germline ends is 9 bases. Buffy coats from roughly 40 blood donors, supplied by the Finnish Red Cross blood service, were used as healthy controls. All TCR-sequenced material derived from peripheral blood: patient blood samples and healthy donor buffy coats. Peripheral blood mononuclear cells were isolated by Ficoll-Hypaque gradient centrifugation. CD4+ cells were purified magnetically from the buffy coats of healthy controls. Genomic DNA was extracted with the Gentra Puregene Cell and Tissue kit and quantified on a Qubit 2.0 fluorometer. TCRbeta rearrangements were sequenced from genomic DNA using the immunoSEQ assay at survey resolution. In the paper's pipeline: A lowest detectable productive clonotype frequency of 2.59 x 10-5 was observed in the TCR sequencing data. Only productive TCRbeta rearrangements, meaning sequences that were complete and in-frame, were kept for the analyses. Sample clonality was computed as Simpson clonality in the immunoSEQ Analyzer version 3.0. Clones were categorized by frequency as very rare, small, medium, large (1-20%) or hyperexpanded (>20%). OLGA 1.2.3 estimated generation probabilities, VDJtools produced V-gene circos plots, VDJdb was queried for specificities, and GLIPH identified CDR3 motifs. TCRdb holds this immuneACCESS table with in-frame rearrangements only. Some clones are missing; in checked studies, unresolved V genes explain under half, and the rest has no known cause. That table is the source of V, J and clone size, and D and trimming were worked out from the DNA. This sample comprises around 30,000 clones, around 80% of them detected only once. The biggest ten clones account for approximately 2.2% of the sample.

Recombination connected TRBV6-5 to TRBJ1-1; the D segment could be TRBD1, given 5 matching bases. The receptor comes from a human donor in good health. Specimen: CD4+ T cells from blood buffy coats. CDR3 protein: CASRSTGNTEAFF. The DNA reads as follows: TGTGCCAGCAGGTCTACAGGGAACACTGAAGCTTTCTTT.